The entry below gives a single T cell receptor beta chain sequence along with its context. Trimming pared 8 bases from V and 3 bases from J, leaving 2 bases between. CDR3 length: 10 amino acids. CDR1 is MNHEY and CDR2 is SMNVEV in the germline V gene (reference sequence). TCR cDNA was made by 5'RACE template switching, adding a universal primer site and UMIs. TCRdb recomputed calls from the 5' RACE reads with MiXCR, one row per CDR3 protein. The sample carries some 160,000 distinct CDR3 sequences, 6.5% to 8.5% recorded once. The record originates from a study of T cells after yellow fever vaccination.

The TCR was taken from a man younger than 35 who received the YFV17D yellow fever vaccine. The gene calls are TRBV27 and TRBJ2-4; unclear D gene. The sample in question was CD4+ T cells sorted from PBMCs, obtained less than 6 days after the first yellow fever vaccination. The CDR3 bases are TGTGCCAGCGGCAAAAACATTCAGTACTTC. Its translation is CASGKNIQYF.